The 12 T cell receptor beta chains presented below share a single source sample, sequenced in a study of technical replicates of blood from a few donors (dated by TCRdb to the late 2010s). The method behind the library was the immunoSEQ multiplex PCR assay. TCRdb mirrors the immuneACCESS table, restricted to in-frame sequences. Some clones are absent from its copies; in checked studies, under half trace to an unresolved V gene, and the reason for the others is unknown. The sample includes just over 80,000 clones, with 96% observed a single time. Of the sample, about 0.3% is held by the ten largest clones. The sample was T cells isolated from PBMCs. Receptor source: a human donor in good health.

The chain is built from TRBV7-9 and TRBJ2-5; D is possibly TRBD1 (5 bases). Between the trimmed V and J ends, which lost 3 bases and 1 base, there was a span of 12 bases. Germline V CDR1 and CDR2: SEHNR, FQNEAQ (reference sequence). The CDR3 has 15 residues. For the CDR3, the DNA is TGTGCCAGCAGCTTCGTCCTTAGGGGCCAAGAGACCCAGTACTTC. It yields the protein CASSFVLRGQETQYF.

The count of this clone is one. The gene calls are TRBV4-3 and TRBJ2-1, with a possible D match to TRBD1 (6 bases). The CDR3 covers 17 residues. The germline gives CDR1 LGHNA, CDR2 YSLEER. V lost 4 bases, J lost 0 bases, and 16 bases lay in between. The CDR3 reads CASSPQGGGSSYNEQFF. DNA of the CDR3: TGCGCCAGCAGCCCACAGGGTGGCGGAAGCTCCTACAATGAGCAGTTCTTC.

This clone was recorded once. This chain joins TRBV10-3 and TRBJ1-2; 7 nucleotides agree with TRBD1. This CDR3 is built from 14 residues. The V gene's germline CDR1 is ENHRY and CDR2 SYGVKD. V gave up 4 bases and J gave up 5 bases; unmatched junction bases: 7. CDR3 bases: TGTGCCATCAGTGTGGGACAGCAAGAATATGGCTACACCTTC. Encoded protein: CAISVGQQEYGYTF.

CDR3 sequence: CASSLRTSGRTYEQYF. The CDR3 DNA sequence: TGCGCCAGCAGCTTACGTACTAGCGGGAGGACCTACGAGCAGTACTTC. V is TRBV5-1 and J is TRBJ2-7; 12 nucleotides match TRBD2. CDR1 and CDR2 from the germline V gene are SGHRS and YFSETQ. Trimming cost V 2 bases and J 2 bases; bases outside gene matches: 5. The CDR3 spans 16 residues.

The chain uses TRBV5-1 and TRBJ2-1, with 10 bases that match TRBD2. The CDR3 has 16 residues. Germline CDR1 reads SGHRS; CDR2 reads YFSETQ. Germline trimming cut 2 bases from V and 4 bases from J; bases unmatched to any gene: 6. The CDR3 is CASSFASGSTYNEQFF. The CDR3 bases are TGCGCCAGCAGCTTTGCTAGCGGGAGCACTTACAATGAGCAGTTCTTC.

The chain employs TRBV4-3 and TRBJ2-2; 9 bases line up with TRBD1. V shed 6 bases and J 3 bases; nucleotides not matched to a gene: 2. The CDR3 runs to 14 residues. CDR1 and CDR2 (germline): LGHNA, YSLEER. CDR3 protein: CASRWDRDTGELFF. The CDR3 DNA sequence: TGCGCCAGCAGATGGGACAGGGACACCGGGGAGCTGTTTTTT.

The CDR3 loop reads CASSPPGAGDGYTF. DNA for the CDR3: TGCGCCAGCAGTCCCCCGGGGGCGGGGGATGGCTACACCTTC. The chain is built from TRBV10-2 and TRBJ1-2; D might be TRBD1 (6 bases). The CDR3 is 14 amino acids. Germline-derived CDR1 and CDR2 are WSHSY and SAAADI. Trimming removed 5 bases at V and 6 bases at J, with 16 bases between.

The CDR3 region is CASSQRTAGANVLTF. CDR3 bases: TGCGCCAGCAGCCAAAGGACAGCTGGGGCCAACGTCCTGACTTTC. The V and J genes are TRBV4-1 and TRBJ2-6; D is perhaps TRBD1 (6 bases). The CDR3 spans 15 residues. Germline V CDR1 and CDR2: MGHRA, YSYEKL. With 2 bases removed from V and 2 bases from J, the gap between germline ends came to 7 bases.

The chain has TRBV7-3 and TRBJ1-1; possibly TRBD1 for D (6 bases). V lost 4 bases and J lost 5, with 11 bases in between. Germline values: CDR1 SGHTA, CDR2 FQGTGA. This CDR3 is built from 13 residues. CDR3 sequence (DNA): TGTGCCAGCAGCTCCATTGGACAGACTGAAGCTTTCTTT. Its translation: CASSSIGQTEAFF.

The V call is TRBV28, the J call TRBJ2-1; D might be TRBD1 (6 bases). V dropped 3 bases and J dropped 7 bases, with 13 bases sitting between them. This CDR3 is 14 amino acids long. Germline CDR1 reads MDHEN; CDR2 reads SYDVKM. The CDR3 loop is CASSFSTGLNEQFF. The DNA for the CDR3 is TGTGCCAGCAGTTTCTCCACAGGGTTAAATGAGCAGTTCTTC.

This sequence joins TRBV30 and TRBJ2-2; 9 positions match TRBD1. This CDR3 spans 15 amino acids. Germline V gene sequence: CDR1 GTSNPN, CDR2 SVGIG (reference sequence). CDR3 bases: TGTGCTTCACTTCCCGGGACAGGGACCACCGGGGAGCTGTTTTTT. Protein: CASLPGTGTTGELFF.

V is TRBV29-1 and J is TRBJ2-5, with a possible D match to TRBD1 (6 bases). Trimming took off 7 bases at V and 4 bases at J, with 19 bases between the two ends. CDR1 and CDR2 (germline): SQVTM, ANQGSEA. This CDR3 contains 14 residues. As DNA, the CDR3 is TGCAGCGCTGGGACCTCCTGGGGGCTAGAGACCCAGTACTTC. It specifies CSAGTSWGLETQYF. Based on the CDR3 plus reference TRBV29-1 and TRBJ2-5, the full variable domain is SAVISQKPSRDICQRGTSLTIQCQVDSQVTMMFWYRQQPGQSLTLIATANQGSEATYESGFVIDKFPISRPNLTFSTLTVSNMSPEDSSIYLCSAGTSWGLETQYFGPGTRLLVL.